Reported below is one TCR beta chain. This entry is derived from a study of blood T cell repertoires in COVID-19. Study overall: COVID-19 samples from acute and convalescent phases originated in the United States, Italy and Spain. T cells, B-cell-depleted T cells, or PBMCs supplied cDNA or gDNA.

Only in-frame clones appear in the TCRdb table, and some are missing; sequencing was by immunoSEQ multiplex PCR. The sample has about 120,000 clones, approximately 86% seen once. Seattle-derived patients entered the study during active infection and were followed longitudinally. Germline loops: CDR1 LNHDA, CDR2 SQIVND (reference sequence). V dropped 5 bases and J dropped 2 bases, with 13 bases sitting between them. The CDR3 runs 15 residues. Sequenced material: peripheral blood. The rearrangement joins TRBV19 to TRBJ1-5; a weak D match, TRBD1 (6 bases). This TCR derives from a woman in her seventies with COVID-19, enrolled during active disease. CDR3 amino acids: CASSRTVRGNQPQHF. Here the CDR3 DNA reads TGTGCCAGTAGTCGGACAGTTCGGGGCAATCAGCCCCAGCATTTT.